Included here is one T cell receptor (beta chain) sequence, with context. It was with 60 Vbeta and 13 Jbeta primers that the PCR ran. Data came from immunoSEQ multiplex PCR; TCRdb stores just in-frame clones and leaves some out. The profile shows some 200,000 clones, 82% of them singletons. The sample belongs to a study of cytomegalovirus exposure and HLA in healthy donors. The receptor was derived from a woman between 18 and 30 years old in good health and CMV-seronegative. The sequenced sample consisted of PBMCs.

The CDR3 bases are TGTGCCATCAGTGACGGGAAGGGGCCCGGGGGCTCCTACAATGAGCAGTTCTTC. Protein: CAISDGKGPGGSYNEQFF. The V and J genes are TRBV10-3 and TRBJ2-1, with TRBD2 as a possible D gene (6 bases). This CDR3 is 18 amino acids long. Germline V CDR1 and CDR2: ENHRY, SYGVKD. V lost 3 bases and J 0 bases, leaving 18 bases between the germline ends.